The 20 T cell receptor beta chains below all came from one sample that was sequenced in a study of CD8 T cells in Susac syndrome. RNA, at about 0.45 to 1 ug, was reverse transcribed with random hexamers. TCRdb reprocessed the immunoSEQ multiplex PCR reads with MiXCR, giving one entry per CDR3 protein. The sample holds about 100,000 distinct CDR3 sequences, 95% seen once. The sequenced sample was CD8+ T cells from PBMCs. These receptors originate from a human donor with Susac syndrome.

This chain connects TRBV5-1 to TRBJ1-5, with D tentatively TRBD1 (5 bases). This CDR3 has 14 residues. CDR1 and CDR2 from the germline V gene are SGHRS and YFSETQ. Deletions cut 0 bases from V and 4 bases from J, with 8 bases between. The CDR3 sequence is CASSLGGRNQPQHF. CDR3 in DNA: TGCGCCAGCAGCTTGGGGGGCAGAAATCAGCCCCAGCATTTT.

This chain uses TRBV6-6 with TRBJ1-5, with 8 bases aligning to TRBD1. Germline loops: CDR1 MNHNY, CDR2 SVGAGI (reference sequence). The CDR3 contains 15 residues. Unmatched junction bases numbered 9, after V lost 6 bases and J lost 5 bases. Written as DNA, the CDR3 is TGTGCCAGCAGACAAACGACAGGGGTGGATCAGCCCCAGCATTTT. It encodes CASRQTTGVDQPQHF.

The V call is TRBV7-9, the J call TRBJ2-1; D is unresolved. Per germline, CDR1 SEHNR and CDR2 FQNEAQ (reference sequence). The CDR3 is made up of 12 amino acids. Trimming pared 7 bases from V and 4 bases from J, leaving 8 bases between. The CDR3 nucleotides are TGTGCCAGCACCCCAAAATACAATGAGCAGTTCTTC. Its translation is CASTPKYNEQFF.

The V and J genes are TRBV3-1 and TRBJ1-2; perhaps TRBD1 as D (6 bases). Per germline, CDR1 LGHDT and CDR2 YNNKEL (reference sequence). This CDR3 has 14 amino acids. Trimming shortened V by 8 bases and J by 5 bases, and 18 bases separated the two germline ends. The CDR3 sequence is CASSAMDSRYGYTF. CDR3 DNA: TGTGCCAGCTCAGCCATGGACAGTAGGTATGGCTACACCTTC.

CDR3 nucleotide sequence: TGCAGTGCTAGAGATCTACGGGGGGAGCAGTACTTC. It codes for CSARDLRGEQYF. The chain uses TRBV20-1 and TRBJ2-7; D is perhaps TRBD2 (6 bases). The CDR3 spans 12 residues. The germline V gene encodes CDR1 DFQATT and CDR2 SNEGSKA (reference sequence). V lost 0 bases and J 7 bases, leaving 10 bases between the germline ends.

V and J are TRBV3-1 and TRBJ2-4; possibly TRBD2 for D (5 bases). This CDR3 is 16 amino acids long. V dropped 0 bases and J dropped 0 bases, with 9 bases sitting between them. The germline V gene encodes CDR1 LGHDT and CDR2 YNNKEL (reference sequence). CDR3 bases: TGTGCCAGCAGCCAAGAGGACTTGTCAGCCAAAAACATTCAGTACTTC. It encodes CASSQEDLSAKNIQYF.

The chain has TRBV20-1 and TRBJ2-2, with D unresolved. The CDR3 loop spans 12 amino acids. CDR1 is DFQATT, CDR2 SNEGSKA, per germline (reference sequence). V dropped 5 bases and J dropped 6 bases, with 10 bases sitting between them. Here the CDR3 DNA reads TGCAGTGCTGAATTTCGTCCCGGGGAGCTGTTTTTT. Translating gives CSAEFRPGELFF.

The V and J genes are TRBV28 and TRBJ1-2; possible D gene TRBD1, 6 bases. Between the trimmed V and J ends, which lost 8 bases and 4 bases, there was a span of 14 bases. Germline V CDR1 and CDR2: MDHEN, SYDVKM. The CDR3 is 13 residues long. CDR3 nucleotide sequence: TGTGCCAGCGGGGGGACACACGGCTATGGCTACACCTTC. This gives the protein CASGGTHGYGYTF.

Here the CDR3 DNA reads TGCAGCGTTGAAGACAGGCCCTACGAGCAGTACTTC. This gives the protein CSVEDRPYEQYF. This chain uses TRBV29-1 with TRBJ2-7; D gene unclear. Trimming removed 0 bases at V and 2 bases at J, with 5 bases between. CDR3 length equals 12 residues. CDR1 is SQVTM, CDR2 ANQGSEA, per germline.

The gene calls are TRBV29-1 and TRBJ2-1, with D perhaps TRBD2 (7 bases). Germline V gene lookup returns CDR1 SQVTM and CDR2 ANQGSEA. The V and J ends lost 4 bases and 3 bases respectively, with 10 bases between them. This CDR3 spans 13 amino acids. The CDR3 DNA sequence: TGCAGCGTTGGAAGGGGGGGCTACAATGAGCAGTTCTTC. Translation gives CSVGRGGYNEQFF.

This chain uses TRBV12-3 or TRBV12-4 with TRBJ2-3, with 7 bases aligning to TRBD2. V shed 1 base, J shed 5 bases, and the junction held 3 bases outside the gene matches. This CDR3 is 14 amino acids long. In DNA form, the CDR3 reads TGTGCCAGCAGTTTAGGCGGGAGTGTAGATACGCAGTATTTT. Translation: CASSLGGSVDTQYF.

The chain uses TRBV7-9 and TRBJ2-2; possibly TRBD1 for D (5 bases). The V gene lost 8 bases and the J gene lost 4 bases, with 11 bases spanning the gap. The CDR3 loop spans 13 amino acids. Per the germline V gene, CDR1 is SEHNR and CDR2 is FQNEAQ (reference sequence). Here the CDR3 DNA reads TGTGCCAGCTTTAGACAGCGCACCGGGGAGCTGTTTTTT. It translates to CASFRQRTGELFF.

This clonotype was counted once. This chain connects TRBV27 to TRBJ2-1; D possibly corresponds to TRBD2 (6 bases). The germline V and J ends were trimmed by 2 bases and 3 bases, with 11 bases remaining between them. This CDR3 has 15 amino acids. CDR1 and CDR2 (germline): MNHEY, SMNVEV (reference sequence). The CDR3 sequence is CASSLGGNGYNEQFF. The CDR3, as DNA: TGTGCCAGCAGTTTAGGCGGGAACGGCTACAATGAGCAGTTCTTC.

This chain links TRBV14 with TRBJ2-2; D is ambiguous. The CDR3 has 16 amino acids. Germline-derived CDR1 and CDR2 are SGHDN and FVKESK. V was trimmed by 4 bases and J by 0 bases, leaving 12 bases between them. CDR3 region: CASSPFGSANTGELFF. The CDR3 region has the DNA TGTGCCAGCAGCCCTTTCGGAAGCGCGAACACCGGGGAGCTGTTTTTT.

The genes are TRBV5-1 and TRBJ1-5, with D perhaps TRBD1 (5 bases). Germline V gene sequence: CDR1 SGHRS, CDR2 YFSETQ. The V gene lost 0 bases and the J gene lost 2 bases, with 12 bases spanning the gap. The CDR3 covers 16 residues. CDR3 sequence: CASSLEVRGGNQPQHF. The CDR3 DNA reads as TGCGCCAGCAGCTTGGAGGTCAGAGGGGGCAATCAGCCCCAGCATTTT.

The V gene is TRBV4-1, the J gene TRBJ2-7; D is possibly TRBD1 (5 bases). This CDR3 comprises 13 residues. Germline lookup yields CDR1 MGHRA and CDR2 YSYEKL. V was trimmed by 5 bases and J by 3 bases, leaving 11 bases between them. This chain's CDR3 is CASSTHQGYEQYF. The DNA for the CDR3 is TGCGCCAGCAGCACACATCAGGGCTACGAGCAGTACTTC.

J is TRBJ2-5 and V is TRBV5-1, with D perhaps TRBD2 (5 bases). V lost 4 bases, J lost 2 bases, and 18 bases lay in between. Germline CDR1 is SGHRS and CDR2 is YFSETQ. The CDR3 contains 16 residues. The CDR3 here is CASSLSPAGTQETQYF. CDR3 DNA: TGCGCCAGCAGCCTTAGCCCGGCGGGTACTCAAGAGACCCAGTACTTC. The variable domain in full, completed from reference TRBV5-1 and TRBJ2-5, reads KAGVTQTPRYLIKTRGQQVTLSCSPISGHRSVSWYQQTPGQGLQFLFEYFSETQRNKGNFPGRFSGRQFSNSRSEMNVSTLELGDSALYLCASSLSPAGTQETQYFGPGTRLLVL.

This clonotype was detected once. The chain employs TRBV20-1 and TRBJ1-1; D is possibly TRBD1 (6 bases). The CDR3 is 15 residues long. Trimming pared 0 bases from V and 7 bases from J, leaving 18 bases between. The V gene's germline CDR1 is DFQATT and CDR2 SNEGSKA (reference sequence). DNA for the CDR3: TGCAGTGCTAGAGATCGTGGGCAGGGGAGCTATGAAGCTTTCTTT. It translates to CSARDRGQGSYEAFF.

This clonotype is a singleton in its sample. V is TRBV7-3 and J is TRBJ2-1; D possibly corresponds to TRBD2 (6 bases). V shed 5 bases and J shed 5 bases, with 13 bases lying between them. Germline assignment: CDR1 SGHTA and CDR2 FQGTGA. There are 14 residues in the CDR3. The CDR3 sequence is CASSPSGVHNEQFF. The CDR3 DNA is TGTGCCAGCAGCCCCTCGGGAGTTCACAATGAGCAGTTCTTC.

The chain joins TRBV11-2 to TRBJ2-7, with TRBD2 matching 13 bases. Germline V gene sequence: CDR1 SGHAT, CDR2 FQNNGV. After removal of 5 bases from V and 4 bases from J, the junction contained 8 bases not matched to a gene. CDR3 length: 16 residues. The CDR3 loop reads CASSPSGTSGVYEQYF. Here the CDR3 DNA reads TGTGCCAGCAGCCCCTCGGGGACTAGCGGGGTTTACGAGCAGTACTTC.